This TCR beta chain was sequenced for a study of T cell responses to AZD1222 COVID-19 vaccine. Study-wide findings and caveats: Two doses of AZD1222 preceded a rise in Spike-specific TCR breadth and depth. White British ancestry dominated among donors, who included more females, and clonal diversity was possibly underestimated. Nearly half of the spike-specific TCRs reportedly recognize variant regions that carry no mutations. The number of AZD1222 recipients seropositive at baseline was only five or six.

The V gene end was trimmed by 4 bases and the J gene end by 8 bases; junction bases not matched to a gene: 8. CDR1 and CDR2 from the germline V gene are SGHKS and YYEKEE (reference sequence). This CDR3 has 14 amino acids. Worth noting for this clone: The antigen is unknown.

Produced via immunoSEQ multiplex PCR; TCRdb's table is partial and in-frame only. The sample carries around 210,000 clones, roughly 94% recorded once. The clonotype was recovered from an adult who received the MenACWY meningococcal vaccine as a control. V is TRBV5-5 and J is TRBJ1-4; TRBD1 matches 7 bases. Sample: peripheral blood, taken 28 days after the second dose of the MenACWY control vaccine. The CDR3 spells CASSRGQAVEKLFF. For the CDR3, the DNA is TGTGCCAGCAGCCGTGGACAGGCCGTCGAAAAACTGTTTTTT.